A selection of T cell receptor beta chains follows, all from one sample in a study of blood T cell repertoires in COVID-19. The repertoire was sequenced with immunoSEQ multiplex PCR; TCRdb's copy has only in-frame clones and lacks some. Among 250,000 to 300,000 clones listed, around 88% were seen once. The sequencing input was peripheral blood. These receptors originate from a woman between 65 and 79 years old with COVID-19, enrolled during active disease. Both conserved end residues are part of each CDR3. The D gene is left open where the match is weak. Not all rows give a size; the values are once, few, many and, for expanded clones, a class.

abundance: NA
d_gene: NA
v_gene: TRBV5-1
j_gene: TRBJ2-2
CDR3aa: CASSSRGRTGELFF
CDR3nt: TGCGCCAGCAGCTCAAGGGGCCGGACCGGGGAGCTGTTTTTT

abundance: once
d_gene: TRBD1
v_gene: TRBV28
j_gene: TRBJ1-3
CDR3aa: CASSPHTGGFSGNTIYF
CDR3nt: TGTGCCAGCAGTCCGCATACAGGGGGCTTCTCTGGAAACACCATATATTTT

abundance: NA
d_gene: TRBD1
v_gene: TRBV10-3
j_gene: TRBJ2-7
CDR3aa: CAIGRTGDYYEQYF
CDR3nt: TGTGCCATCGGTCGGACAGGGGATTACTACGAGCAGTACTTC

abundance: NA
d_gene: NA
v_gene: TRBV11-2
j_gene: TRBJ2-3
CDR3aa: CASSWRGRITDTQYF
CDR3nt: TGTGCCAGCAGCTGGCGGGGGCGTATCACAGATACGCAGTATTTT

abundance: NA
d_gene: TRBD1
v_gene: TRBV29-1
j_gene: TRBJ2-7
CDR3aa: CSVEVGTGGYEQYF
CDR3nt: TGCAGCGTTGAAGTGGGGACAGGGGGGTACGAGCAGTACTTC

abundance: NA
d_gene: NA
v_gene: TRBV27
j_gene: TRBJ1-5
CDR3aa: CASSSREFGFAQHF
CDR3nt: TGTGCCAGCAGTTCCAGGGAATTTGGGTTCGCCCAGCATTTT

abundance: NA
d_gene: NA
v_gene: TRBV7-6
j_gene: TRBJ2-2
CDR3aa: CASRSPWGGTGELFF
CDR3nt: TGTGCCAGCAGATCCCCGTGGGGAGGCACCGGGGAGCTGTTTTTT

abundance: NA
d_gene: TRBD1
v_gene: TRBV15
j_gene: TRBJ2-7
CDR3aa: CATSRDQGAGASFEQYF
CDR3nt: TGTGCCACCAGCAGAGATCAGGGGGCAGGGGCGTCCTTCGAGCAGTACTTC

abundance: NA
d_gene: TRBD1
v_gene: TRBV5-5
j_gene: TRBJ2-3
CDR3aa: CASSGDRDYTDTQYF
CDR3nt: TGTGCCAGCAGCGGGGACAGGGACTACACAGATACGCAGTATTTT

abundance: NA
d_gene: NA
v_gene: TRBV25-1
j_gene: TRBJ1-3
CDR3aa: CASSESGRGRSF
CDR3nt: TGTGCCAGCAGTGAATCCGGACGGGGAAGATCTTTT

abundance: NA
d_gene: NA
v_gene: TRBV5-1
j_gene: TRBJ2-7
CDR3aa: CASSLDLFSYEQYF
CDR3nt: TGCGCCAGCAGCTTAGACTTGTTCTCCTACGAGCAGTACTTC

abundance: NA
d_gene: NA
v_gene: TRBV13
j_gene: TRBJ1-3
CDR3aa: CASSLFQGGGNTIYF
CDR3nt: TGTGCCAGCAGCTTATTCCAGGGTGGTGGAAACACCATATATTTT

abundance: NA
d_gene: NA
v_gene: TRBV24-1
j_gene: TRBJ2-7
CDR3aa: CATSDLGGRGPLSYEQYF
CDR3nt: TGTGCCACCAGTGATTTGGGAGGCCGAGGACCCCTATCCTACGAGCAGTACTTC

abundance: NA
d_gene: TRBD1
v_gene: TRBV11-2
j_gene: TRBJ1-1
CDR3aa: CASSTGASTLNTEAFF
CDR3nt: TGTGCCAGCAGCACAGGGGCTTCAACTTTGAACACTGAAGCTTTCTTT

abundance: NA
d_gene: TRBD2
v_gene: TRBV28
j_gene: TRBJ2-5
CDR3aa: CASSLGGERETQYF
CDR3nt: TGTGCCAGCAGTTTAGGGGGGGAACGAGAGACCCAGTACTTC

abundance: NA
d_gene: NA
v_gene: TRBV28
j_gene: TRBJ2-7
CDR3aa: CASSFEGTAKQYF
CDR3nt: TGTGCCAGCAGTTTTGAGGGTACGGCGAAGCAGTACTTC

abundance: NA
d_gene: TRBD2
v_gene: TRBV27
j_gene: TRBJ2-3
CDR3aa: CASSIRGLAADTDTQYF
CDR3nt: TGTGCCAGCAGTATTAGAGGACTAGCGGCCGACACAGATACGCAGTATTTT

abundance: NA
d_gene: TRBD2
v_gene: TRBV11-2
j_gene: TRBJ2-4
CDR3aa: CASSLGGGIQYF
CDR3nt: TGTGCCAGCAGCTTAGGGGGGGGCATTCAGTACTTC

abundance: NA
d_gene: TRBD2
v_gene: TRBV4-1
j_gene: TRBJ2-3
CDR3aa: CASSQHGGLGSRGTTDTQYF
CDR3nt: TGCGCCAGCAGCCAACATGGGGGTTTAGGGTCGCGGGGGACCACAGATACGCAGTATTTT

abundance: NA
d_gene: TRBD2
v_gene: TRBV9
j_gene: TRBJ2-5
CDR3aa: CASSVGSGGYQETQYF
CDR3nt: TGTGCCAGCAGCGTAGGAAGCGGGGGGTACCAAGAGACCCAGTACTTC

abundance: NA
d_gene: NA
v_gene: TRBV20-1
j_gene: TRBJ1-2
CDR3aa: CSARYREGYTF
CDR3nt: TGCAGTGCTAGATACAGGGAGGGCTACACCTTC

abundance: NA
d_gene: NA
v_gene: TRBV18
j_gene: TRBJ1-2
CDR3aa: CASSPGRGEDGYTF
CDR3nt: TGTGCCAGCTCACCAGGCAGGGGCGAAGATGGCTACACCTTC

abundance: NA
d_gene: TRBD1
v_gene: TRBV27
j_gene: TRBJ1-1
CDR3aa: CASSPTQGAGTEAFF
CDR3nt: TGTGCCAGCAGTCCCACACAGGGGGCCGGCACTGAAGCTTTCTTT

abundance: NA
d_gene: NA
v_gene: TRBV19
j_gene: TRBJ1-6
CDR3aa: CASSRVYSPLHF
CDR3nt: TGTGCCAGTAGCAGGGTTTATTCACCCCTCCACTTT

abundance: NA
d_gene: NA
v_gene: TRBV28
j_gene: TRBJ2-1
CDR3aa: CASSPAPDNYNEQFF
CDR3nt: TGTGCCAGCAGCCCAGCCCCTGACAACTACAATGAGCAGTTCTTC

abundance: NA
d_gene: TRBD1
v_gene: TRBV5-4
j_gene: TRBJ2-3
CDR3aa: CASSPDRVGTDTQYF
CDR3nt: TGTGCCAGCAGCCCGGACAGGGTAGGCACAGATACGCAGTATTTT

abundance: NA
d_gene: NA
v_gene: TRBV14
j_gene: TRBJ2-7
CDR3aa: CASSHSRYEQYF
CDR3nt: TGTGCCAGCAGCCATTCTCGGTACGAGCAGTACTTC

abundance: few
d_gene: NA
v_gene: TRBV6-2/TRBV6-3
j_gene: TRBJ1-2
CDR3aa: CASSTGHGYTF
CDR3nt: TGTGCCAGCAGTACAGGGCATGGCTACACCTTC

abundance: once
d_gene: TRBD2
v_gene: TRBV2
j_gene: TRBJ2-1
CDR3aa: CASIVSGGISYNEQFF
CDR3nt: TGTGCCAGCATTGTTAGCGGGGGGATCTCCTACAATGAGCAGTTCTTC

abundance: once
d_gene: TRBD1
v_gene: TRBV5-5
j_gene: TRBJ2-1
CDR3aa: CASSLQGAAYNEQFF
CDR3nt: TGTGCCAGCAGCTTGCAGGGGGCGGCCTACAATGAGCAGTTCTTC

abundance: NA
d_gene: NA
v_gene: TRBV5-4
j_gene: TRBJ1-3
CDR3aa: CASSLFSGPGNTIYF
CDR3nt: TGTGCCAGCAGCTTGTTTTCAGGGCCTGGAAACACCATATATTTT

abundance: NA
d_gene: NA
v_gene: TRBV19
j_gene: TRBJ1-3
CDR3aa: CASSIRFAGVSGNTIYF
CDR3nt: TGTGCCAGTAGTATAAGATTCGCCGGAGTCTCTGGAAACACCATATATTTT

abundance: NA
d_gene: TRBD1
v_gene: TRBV7-9
j_gene: TRBJ2-2
CDR3aa: CASSSRDRGTGELFF
CDR3nt: TGTGCCAGCAGCTCCCGGGACAGGGGAACCGGGGAGCTGTTTTTT

abundance: NA
d_gene: NA
v_gene: TRBV24-1
j_gene: TRBJ1-1
CDR3aa: CATSDLVADTEAFF
CDR3nt: TGTGCCACCAGTGATTTGGTGGCGGACACTGAAGCTTTCTTT

abundance: once
d_gene: NA
v_gene: TRBV2
j_gene: TRBJ2-7
CDR3aa: CASSETVEQYF
CDR3nt: TGTGCCAGCAGTGAAACGGTCGAGCAGTACTTC

abundance: NA
d_gene: NA
v_gene: TRBV18
j_gene: TRBJ2-7
CDR3aa: CASSPPIGDDEQYF
CDR3nt: TGTGCCAGCTCACCACCGATTGGAGATGACGAGCAGTACTTC

abundance: NA
d_gene: NA
v_gene: TRBV5-1
j_gene: TRBJ1-1
CDR3aa: CASSLLGHTEAFF
CDR3nt: TGCGCCAGCAGCCTGTTGGGGCACACTGAAGCTTTCTTT

abundance: NA
d_gene: TRBD2
v_gene: TRBV18
j_gene: TRBJ2-7
CDR3aa: CASSPSGLAGGQEQYF
CDR3nt: TGTGCCAGCTCACCGTCAGGACTAGCGGGGGGGCAAGAGCAGTACTTC

abundance: once
d_gene: NA
v_gene: TRBV11-3
j_gene: TRBJ2-5
CDR3aa: CASSPGPGEWETQYF
CDR3nt: TGTGCCAGCAGCCCCGGACCCGGGGAGTGGGAGACCCAGTACTTC

abundance: NA
d_gene: NA
v_gene: TRBV5-1
j_gene: TRBJ2-7
CDR3aa: CASSPEVAGGLGEQYF
CDR3nt: TGCGCCAGCAGCCCGGAGGTGGCTGGGGGCTTGGGGGAGCAGTACTTC

abundance: NA
d_gene: NA
v_gene: TRBV4-2
j_gene: TRBJ2-7
CDR3aa: CASSPSKSYEQYF
CDR3nt: TGTGCCAGCAGCCCCTCTAAAAGCTACGAGCAGTACTTC

abundance: NA
d_gene: TRBD2
v_gene: TRBV9
j_gene: TRBJ2-1
CDR3aa: CASSIGTSGTNEQFF
CDR3nt: TGTGCCAGCAGCATTGGGACTAGCGGTACCAATGAGCAGTTCTTC

abundance: NA
d_gene: NA
v_gene: TRBV12-3/TRBV12-4
j_gene: TRBJ1-2
CDR3aa: CASSPQGLWGYTF
CDR3nt: TGTGCCAGCAGTCCTCAGGGACTTTGGGGCTACACCTTC

abundance: NA
d_gene: NA
v_gene: TRBV2
j_gene: TRBJ2-7
CDR3aa: CASTTDTLYEQYF
CDR3nt: TGTGCCAGCACTACTGACACCCTCTACGAGCAGTACTTC

abundance: once
d_gene: NA
v_gene: TRBV12-3/TRBV12-4
j_gene: TRBJ2-3
CDR3aa: CASSFTQEQYF
CDR3nt: TGTGCCAGCAGTTTTACACAGGAGCAGTATTTT

abundance: NA
d_gene: NA
v_gene: TRBV4-3
j_gene: TRBJ1-2
CDR3aa: CASSREGDGNYGYTF
CDR3nt: TGCGCCAGCAGCCGGGAAGGGGATGGGAACTATGGCTACACCTTC

abundance: NA
d_gene: NA
v_gene: TRBV7-9
j_gene: TRBJ2-5
CDR3aa: CASTRSGGRETQYF
CDR3nt: TGTGCCAGCACCCGATCAGGGGGGAGAGAGACCCAGTACTTC

abundance: NA
d_gene: TRBD1
v_gene: TRBV6-1
j_gene: TRBJ1-2
CDR3aa: CASSEQGALRYDGYTF
CDR3nt: TGTGCCAGCAGTGAACAGGGGGCTCTTCGATATGATGGCTACACCTTC

abundance: NA
d_gene: NA
v_gene: TRBV24-1
j_gene: TRBJ2-2
CDR3aa: CATSDGRQMNTGELFF
CDR3nt: TGTGCCACCAGTGATGGACGACAGATGAACACCGGGGAGCTGTTTTTT

abundance: NA
d_gene: TRBD1
v_gene: TRBV30
j_gene: TRBJ2-3
CDR3aa: CAWSLTGSGTDTQYF
CDR3nt: TGTGCCTGGAGTTTGACAGGGTCCGGCACAGATACGCAGTATTTT

abundance: NA
d_gene: NA
v_gene: TRBV5-6
j_gene: TRBJ1-6
CDR3aa: CASSWEQGNSPLHF
CDR3nt: TGTGCCAGCAGCTGGGAGCAAGGCAATTCACCCCTCCACTTT